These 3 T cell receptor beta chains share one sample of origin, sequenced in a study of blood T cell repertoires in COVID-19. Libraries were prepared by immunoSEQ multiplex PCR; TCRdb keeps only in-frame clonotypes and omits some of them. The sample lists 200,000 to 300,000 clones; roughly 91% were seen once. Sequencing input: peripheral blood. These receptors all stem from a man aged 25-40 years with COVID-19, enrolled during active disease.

In nucleotides, the CDR3 is TGTGCCAGCAGCCTGGGACTAGCCGCCGGGGAGCTGTTTTTT. This codes for CASSLGLAAGELFF. The V gene is TRBV9, the J gene TRBJ2-2, with 9 nucleotides matching TRBD2. This CDR3 is 14 amino acids long. The junction had 4 bases not matched to a gene; V was cut back by 4 bases and J by 6 bases. Germline-derived CDR1 and CDR2 are SGDLS and YYNGEE.

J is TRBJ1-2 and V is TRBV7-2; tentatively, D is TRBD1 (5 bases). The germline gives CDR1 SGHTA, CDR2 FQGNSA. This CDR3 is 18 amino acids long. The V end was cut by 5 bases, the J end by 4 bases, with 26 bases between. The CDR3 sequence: CASSPYSGTVIGRYGYTF. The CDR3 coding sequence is TGTGCCAGCAGCCCCTACAGCGGGACCGTGATAGGGCGCTATGGCTACACCTTC.

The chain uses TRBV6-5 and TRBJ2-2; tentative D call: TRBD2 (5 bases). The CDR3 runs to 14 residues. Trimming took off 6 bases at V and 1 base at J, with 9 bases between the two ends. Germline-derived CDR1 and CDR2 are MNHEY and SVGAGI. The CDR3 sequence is CASRPRGNTGELFF. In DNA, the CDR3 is TGTGCCAGCAGACCTCGGGGGAACACCGGGGAGCTGTTTTTT.